The table lists the clone carrying this T cell receptor beta chain with a count of one. Its antigen is as yet unknown. The sample belongs to a study of T cell responses to AZD1222 COVID-19 vaccine. Whole-study findings and limits: Clonal diversity was possibly underestimated; the donors were predominantly white British and more often female. Seropositive AZD1222 recipients at baseline numbered only five or six.

The CDR3 consists of 16 residues. J lost 3 bases, V lost 0 bases, and 4 bases had no gene match. Germline lookup yields CDR1 LGHDT and CDR2 YNNKEL (reference sequence). Sequencing was performed with immunoSEQ multiplex PCR; in TCRdb, only in-frame clones are kept and a portion is missing. The top ten hold less than 4% of the sample, which has 150,000 to 200,000 clones, 90% to 95% seen once. This TCR was recovered from an adult who received the MenACWY meningococcal vaccine as a control. Material: peripheral blood, obtained 28 days after the second dose of the MenACWY control vaccine. The chain uses TRBV3-1 (or the pseudogene TRBV3-2) and TRBJ2-1, with 8 bases lining up with TRBD2. CDR3 nucleotide sequence: TGTGCCAGCAGCCAAGATGTAGCGGGATTCTACAATGAGCAGTTCTTC. This gives the protein CASSQDVAGFYNEQFF.